This TCR beta chain was captured by sequencing in a study of monozygotic twins with inflammatory bowel disease. General study points: The authors could not tell different T cell subtypes apart.

UMIs bearing a 6-nucleotide sample barcode were added through template switching. With around 15 and 9 cycles respectively, two nested PCRs were carried out on TCRalpha and TCRbeta cDNA. TCRdb reanalyzed the 5' RACE reads, giving one entry per CDR3 protein sequence and no DNA. The sample's table shows approximately 340,000 distinct CDR3 sequences. Blood samples, whole and unsorted for T cells, yielded the isolated total RNA. Notes on this clonotype: Its cognate antigen is unknown.

This CDR3 comprises 15 residues. The germline V gene has CDR1 MNHEY and CDR2 SVGEGT. The V call is TRBV6-2 or TRBV6-3, the J call TRBJ1-2; TCRdb gives TRBD1 as the D gene, but with no DNA this cannot be confirmed. Sequences were obtained from blood. The receptor's source is a human donor with ulcerative colitis or Crohn's disease, or a healthy co-twin of an affected twin (not recorded which). The CDR3 here is CASSNPRQAAYGYTF.